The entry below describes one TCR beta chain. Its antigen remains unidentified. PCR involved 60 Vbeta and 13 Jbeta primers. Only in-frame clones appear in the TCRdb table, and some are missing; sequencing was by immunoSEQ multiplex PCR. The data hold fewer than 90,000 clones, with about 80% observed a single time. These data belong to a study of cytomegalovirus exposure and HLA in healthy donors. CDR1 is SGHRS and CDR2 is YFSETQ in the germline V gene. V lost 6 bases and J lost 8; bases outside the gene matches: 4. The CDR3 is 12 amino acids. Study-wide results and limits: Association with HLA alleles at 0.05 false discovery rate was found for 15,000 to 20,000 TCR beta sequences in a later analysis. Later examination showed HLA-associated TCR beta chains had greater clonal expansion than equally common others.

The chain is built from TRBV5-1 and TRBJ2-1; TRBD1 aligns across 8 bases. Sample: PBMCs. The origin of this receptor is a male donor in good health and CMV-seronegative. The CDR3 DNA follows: TGCGCCAGCACAGGGGGCATCGATGAGCAGTTCTTC. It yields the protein CASTGGIDEQFF. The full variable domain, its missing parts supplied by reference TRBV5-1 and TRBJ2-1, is KAGVTQTPRYLIKTRGQQVTLSCSPISGHRSVSWYQQTPGQGLQFLFEYFSETQRNKGNFPGRFSGRQFSNSRSEMNVSTLELGDSALYLCASTGGIDEQFFGPGTRLTVL.